The entry below describes one T cell receptor beta chain. These data originate in a study of cytomegalovirus exposure and HLA in healthy donors. This table comes from immunoSEQ multiplex PCR, and its TCRdb copy is limited to in-frame clones, with some not included. There are about 160,000 clones in the sample; 90% to 97% occur only once, and 0.89% lies in the top ten. V shed 0 bases and J shed 5 bases, with 11 bases lying between them. The CDR3 covers 15 residues. Germline-derived CDR1 and CDR2 are SGHNT and YYREEE (reference sequence). The specimen was PBMCs. The receptor was isolated from a woman under 30 in good health and CMV-seronegative. This chain connects TRBV5-4 to TRBJ1-4, with D maybe TRBD1 (6 bases). The CDR3 sequence: CASSLDGTRNEKLFF. In DNA form, the CDR3 reads TGTGCCAGCAGCTTGGATGGGACACGAAATGAAAAACTGTTTTTT.